This T cell receptor beta chain appears in the sequencing data of a study of human T cells and chemical hapten exposure. Germline lookup yields CDR1 DFQATT and CDR2 SNEGSKA (reference sequence). The CDR3 extends over 11 amino acids. Trimming left V 3 bases short and J 1 base short, with 4 bases between. This clonotype was observed many times. Antigen specificity is unknown. Study outcomes and limitations: Because they had alopecia, donors may respond immunologically unlike healthy people. TCRs at high frequency, those above 1 in 1000, did not change with DPC sensitization. Expanded TCRs were compared with controls, and the expanded TCRs formed significantly more large CDR3 similarity clusters.

During construction of the library, unique molecular identifiers were attached to individual cDNA molecules for quantitative, reproducible TCR counting. In TCRdb, the RACE reads were re-called with MiXCR into one record per CDR3 protein. The sample holds fewer than 70,000 distinct CDR3 sequences, roughly 6.7% seen once. Regarding time point: pre-sensitization, week 0. Noted treatment: therapeutic diphenylcyclopropenone sensitization with weekly scalp DPC. The source material was whole blood, sampled in connection with sensitization to the hapten diphenylcyclopropenone (DPC). This chain connects TRBV20-1 to TRBJ2-7; D is undetermined. The sequence was obtained from a woman aged 25 to 45 with alopecia areata. Some clones in this sample may be carry-over from other donors' samples. The CDR3 nucleotides are TGCAGTGCTAGTCTGTCCTACGAGCAGTACTTC. Translated: CSASLSYEQYF.